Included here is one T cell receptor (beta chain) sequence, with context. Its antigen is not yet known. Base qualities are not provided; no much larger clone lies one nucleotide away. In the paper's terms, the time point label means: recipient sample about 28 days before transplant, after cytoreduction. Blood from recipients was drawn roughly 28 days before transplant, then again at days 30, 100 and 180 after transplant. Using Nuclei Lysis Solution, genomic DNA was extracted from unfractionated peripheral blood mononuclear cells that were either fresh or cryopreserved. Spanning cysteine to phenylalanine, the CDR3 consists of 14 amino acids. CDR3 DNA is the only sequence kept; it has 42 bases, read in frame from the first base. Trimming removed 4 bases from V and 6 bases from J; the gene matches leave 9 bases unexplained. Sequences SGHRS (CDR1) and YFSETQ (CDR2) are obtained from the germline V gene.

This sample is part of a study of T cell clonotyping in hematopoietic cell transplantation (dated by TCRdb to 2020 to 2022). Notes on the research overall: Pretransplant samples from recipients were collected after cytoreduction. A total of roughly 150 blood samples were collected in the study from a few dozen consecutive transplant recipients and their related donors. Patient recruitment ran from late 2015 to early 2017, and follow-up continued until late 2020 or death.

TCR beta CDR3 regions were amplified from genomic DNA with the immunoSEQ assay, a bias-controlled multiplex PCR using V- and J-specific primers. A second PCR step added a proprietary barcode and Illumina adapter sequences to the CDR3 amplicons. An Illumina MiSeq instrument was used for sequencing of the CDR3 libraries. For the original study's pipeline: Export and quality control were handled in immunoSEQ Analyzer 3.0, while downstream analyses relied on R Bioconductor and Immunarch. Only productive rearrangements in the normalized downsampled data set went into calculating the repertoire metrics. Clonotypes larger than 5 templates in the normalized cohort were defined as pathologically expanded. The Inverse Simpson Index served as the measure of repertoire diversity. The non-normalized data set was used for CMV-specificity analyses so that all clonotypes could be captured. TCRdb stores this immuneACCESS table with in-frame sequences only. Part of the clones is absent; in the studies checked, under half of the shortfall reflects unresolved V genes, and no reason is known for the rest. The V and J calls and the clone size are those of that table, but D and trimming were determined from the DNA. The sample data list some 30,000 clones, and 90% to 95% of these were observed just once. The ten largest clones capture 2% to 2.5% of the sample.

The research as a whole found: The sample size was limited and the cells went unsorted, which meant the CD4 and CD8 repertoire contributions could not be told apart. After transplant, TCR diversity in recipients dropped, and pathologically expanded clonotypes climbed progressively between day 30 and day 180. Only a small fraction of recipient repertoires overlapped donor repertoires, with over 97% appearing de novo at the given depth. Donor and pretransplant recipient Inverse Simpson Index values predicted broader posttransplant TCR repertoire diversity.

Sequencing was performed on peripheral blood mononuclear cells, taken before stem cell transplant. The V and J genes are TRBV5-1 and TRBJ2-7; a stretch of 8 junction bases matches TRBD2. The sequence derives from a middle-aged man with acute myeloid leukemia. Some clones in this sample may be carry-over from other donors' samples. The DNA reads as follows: TGCGCCAGCAGCCCAGCGGGAGCTGGGGGCGAGCAGTACTTC. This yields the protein CASSPAGAGGEQYF.